Shown below are 5 T cell receptor beta chains from a single sample sequenced in a study of vaccination and CD4 T cells after COVID-19 (dated by TCRdb to between 2020 and 2023). The antigens these receptors bind are not known. Interpreted using the paper, the treatment or condition label stands for: approximately 9-day PBMC culture with coronavirus spike peptide pools or control peptides (ViraFEST assay). The library relied on PCR. Sequenced on an Illumina iSeq 100. DNA from cultured CD4+ T cells was subjected to TCR sequencing with the Oncomine TCR Beta short-read assay at the Johns Hopkins FTIC core. TCRdb reran the public reads through fastp at Q25 and MiXCR, keeping productive beta chains. Identical CDR3 protein sequences are pooled into one entry, listed with their most common genes and DNA. For this sample the table gives under 20,000 distinct CDR3 sequences, of which roughly 54% were detected only once. The top ten hold approximately 12% of the sample.

Sequencing was carried out using CD4+ T cells from blood, cultured in vitro. Receptors were obtained from a human donor who had recovered from COVID-19.

The rearrangement uses TRBV5-1 and TRBJ2-5, with 9 bases lining up with TRBD2. The CDR3 totals 15 residues. Losses at the gene ends were 1 base for V and 5 bases for J; bases not matched to a gene: 6. In germline, CDR1 is SGHRS, CDR2 YFSETQ. The CDR3, as DNA: TGCGCCAGCAGCTTGACTAGCGGGCCTCTTGAGACCCAGTACTTC. Protein product: CASSLTSGPLETQYF.

V gene TRBV6-1 combines with J gene TRBJ2-7, with no clear D. Looked up from germline, CDR1 is MNHNS and CDR2 is SASEGT. This CDR3 region has 14 residues. V was trimmed by 6 bases and J by 7 bases, leaving 19 bases between them. CDR3 nucleotides: TGTGCCAGCAGCCCCACCGCAAACCTACGAGAGCAGTACTTC. It codes for CASSPTANLREQYF.

The chain employs TRBV12-3 or TRBV12-4 and TRBJ1-1; D unresolved. The CDR3 has 13 amino acids. V was trimmed by 6 bases and J by 1 base, leaving 9 bases between them. This CDR3 reads CASRERANTEAFF. In DNA, the CDR3 is TGTGCCAGCAGGGAGAGGGCGAACACTGAAGCTTTCTTT.

This chain joins TRBV19 and TRBJ1-5, with 9 positions matching TRBD1. The CDR3 has 18 amino acids. The germline gives CDR1 LNHDA, CDR2 SQIVND (reference sequence). The ends lost 5 bases at V and 5 bases at J; junction bases unmatched: 16. The chain's CDR3 is CASSDGQGKLYGDQPQHF. The CDR3 DNA reads TGTGCCAGTAGTGACGGACAGGGGAAATTGTACGGGGATCAGCCCCAGCATTTT.

The DNA for the CDR3 is TGTGCCAGCAAAGCAGGGGCTACTGAAGCTTTCTTT. Translating gives CASKAGATEAFF. The chain carries TRBV6-2 or TRBV6-3 and TRBJ1-1; D may be TRBD1 (6 bases). The germline V gene encodes CDR1 MNHEY and CDR2 SVGEGT. The CDR3 runs to 12 residues. Trimming took 7 bases from V and 5 from J, leaving 11 bases between them.